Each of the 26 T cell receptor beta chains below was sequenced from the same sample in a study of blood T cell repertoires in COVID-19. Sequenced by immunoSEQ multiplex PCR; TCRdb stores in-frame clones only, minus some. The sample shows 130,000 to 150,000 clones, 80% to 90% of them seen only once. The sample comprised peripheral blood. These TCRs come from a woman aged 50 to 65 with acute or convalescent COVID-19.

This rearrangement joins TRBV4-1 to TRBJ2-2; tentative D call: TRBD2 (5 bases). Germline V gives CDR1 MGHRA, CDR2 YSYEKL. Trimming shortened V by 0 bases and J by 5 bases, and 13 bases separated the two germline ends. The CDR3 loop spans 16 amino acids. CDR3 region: CASSQDRLAATGELFF. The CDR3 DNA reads TGCGCCAGCAGCCAAGATAGGCTAGCCGCGACCGGGGAGCTGTTTTTT.

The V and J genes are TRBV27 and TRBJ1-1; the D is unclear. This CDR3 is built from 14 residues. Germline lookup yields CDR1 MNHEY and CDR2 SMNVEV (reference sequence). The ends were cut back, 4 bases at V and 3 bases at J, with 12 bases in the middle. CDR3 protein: CASSYTGGYTEAFF. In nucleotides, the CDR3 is TGTGCCAGCAGTTATACCGGCGGGTACACTGAAGCTTTCTTT.

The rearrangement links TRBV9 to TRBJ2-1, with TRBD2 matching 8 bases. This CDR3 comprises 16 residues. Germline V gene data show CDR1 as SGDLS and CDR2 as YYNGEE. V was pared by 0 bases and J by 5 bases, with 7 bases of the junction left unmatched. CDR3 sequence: CASSVGTGRGHNEQFF. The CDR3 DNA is TGTGCCAGCAGCGTAGGGACCGGGAGGGGCCACAATGAGCAGTTCTTC. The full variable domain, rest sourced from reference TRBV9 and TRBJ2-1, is DSGVTQTPKHLITATGQRVTLRCSPRSGDLSVYWYQQSLDQGLQFLIQYYNGEERAKGNILERFSAQQFPDLHSELNLSSLELGDSALYFCASSVGTGRGHNEQFFGPGTRLTVL.

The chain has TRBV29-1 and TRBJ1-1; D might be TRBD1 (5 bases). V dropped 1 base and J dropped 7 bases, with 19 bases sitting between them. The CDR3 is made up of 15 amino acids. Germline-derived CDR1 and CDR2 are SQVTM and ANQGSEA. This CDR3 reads CSVEGAWGEEGEAFF. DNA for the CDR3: TGCAGCGTTGAAGGGGCTTGGGGGGAAGAAGGTGAAGCTTTCTTT.

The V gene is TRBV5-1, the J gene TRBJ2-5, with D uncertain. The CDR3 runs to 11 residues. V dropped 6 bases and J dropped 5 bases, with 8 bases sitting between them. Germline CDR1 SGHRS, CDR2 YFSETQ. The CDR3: CASTGEETQYF. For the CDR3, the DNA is TGCGCCAGCACCGGAGAGGAGACCCAGTACTTC.

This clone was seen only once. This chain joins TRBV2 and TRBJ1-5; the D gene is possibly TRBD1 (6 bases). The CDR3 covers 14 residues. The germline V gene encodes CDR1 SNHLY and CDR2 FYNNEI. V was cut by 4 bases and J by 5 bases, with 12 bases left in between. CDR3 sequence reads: CASSGGTPDQPQHF. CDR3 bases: TGTGCCAGCAGTGGTGGGACACCCGATCAGCCCCAGCATTTT.

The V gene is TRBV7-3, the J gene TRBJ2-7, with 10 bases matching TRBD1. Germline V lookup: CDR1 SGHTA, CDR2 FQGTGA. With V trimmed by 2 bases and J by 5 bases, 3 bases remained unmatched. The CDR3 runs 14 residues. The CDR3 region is CASSLGTGAHEQYF. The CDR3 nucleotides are TGTGCCAGCAGCTTAGGGACAGGGGCCCACGAGCAGTACTTC.

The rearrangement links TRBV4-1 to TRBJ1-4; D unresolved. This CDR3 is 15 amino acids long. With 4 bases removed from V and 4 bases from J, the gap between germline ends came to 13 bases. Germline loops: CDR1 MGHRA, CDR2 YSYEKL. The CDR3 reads CASSPSAGLNEKLFF. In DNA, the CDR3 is TGCGCCAGCAGCCCGTCTGCGGGCCTTAATGAAAAACTGTTTTTT.

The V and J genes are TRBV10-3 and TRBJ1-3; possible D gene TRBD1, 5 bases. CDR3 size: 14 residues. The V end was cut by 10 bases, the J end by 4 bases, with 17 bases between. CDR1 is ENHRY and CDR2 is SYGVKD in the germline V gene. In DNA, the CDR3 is TGTGCCACCTCGGACACAGTCTTCGGAAACACCATATATTTT. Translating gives CATSDTVFGNTIYF.

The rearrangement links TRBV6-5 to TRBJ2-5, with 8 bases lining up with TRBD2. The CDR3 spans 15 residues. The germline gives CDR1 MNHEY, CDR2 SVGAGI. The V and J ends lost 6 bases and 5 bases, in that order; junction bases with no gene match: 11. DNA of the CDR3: TGTGCCAGCAGGACATCCGGGCTAGCGGGCGAGACCCAGTACTTC. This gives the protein CASRTSGLAGETQYF.

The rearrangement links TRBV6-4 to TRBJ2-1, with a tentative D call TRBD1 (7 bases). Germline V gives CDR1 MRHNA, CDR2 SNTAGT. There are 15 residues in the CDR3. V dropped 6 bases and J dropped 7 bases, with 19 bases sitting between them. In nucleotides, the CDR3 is TGTGCCAGCAGCCGCGGGACAGAGGTTTGGAATGAGCAGTTCTTC. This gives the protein CASSRGTEVWNEQFF.

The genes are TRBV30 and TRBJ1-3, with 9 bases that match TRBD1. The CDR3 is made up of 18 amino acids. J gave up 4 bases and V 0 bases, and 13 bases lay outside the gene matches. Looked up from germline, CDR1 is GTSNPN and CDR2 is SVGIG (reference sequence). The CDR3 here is CAWSVPGTGRAAGNTIYF. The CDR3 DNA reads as TGTGCCTGGAGTGTACCCGGGACAGGGAGGGCGGCGGGAAACACCATATATTTT.

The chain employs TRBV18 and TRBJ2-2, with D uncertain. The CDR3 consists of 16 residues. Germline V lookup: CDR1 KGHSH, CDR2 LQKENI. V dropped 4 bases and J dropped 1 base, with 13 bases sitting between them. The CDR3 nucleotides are TGTGCCAGCTCACAGGCAGTACCGGGGAACACCGGGGAGCTGTTTTTT. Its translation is CASSQAVPGNTGELFF.

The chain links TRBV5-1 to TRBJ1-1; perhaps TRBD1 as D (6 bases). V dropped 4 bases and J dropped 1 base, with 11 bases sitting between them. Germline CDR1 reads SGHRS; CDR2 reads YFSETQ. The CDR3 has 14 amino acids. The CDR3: CASSQGPSNTEAFF. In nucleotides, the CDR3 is TGCGCCAGCAGCCAGGGGCCGTCGAACACTGAAGCTTTCTTT. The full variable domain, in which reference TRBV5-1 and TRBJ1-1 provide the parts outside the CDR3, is KAGVTQTPRYLIKTRGQQVTLSCSPISGHRSVSWYQQTPGQGLQFLFEYFSETQRNKGNFPGRFSGRQFSNSRSEMNVSTLELGDSALYLCASSQGPSNTEAFFGQGTRLTVV.

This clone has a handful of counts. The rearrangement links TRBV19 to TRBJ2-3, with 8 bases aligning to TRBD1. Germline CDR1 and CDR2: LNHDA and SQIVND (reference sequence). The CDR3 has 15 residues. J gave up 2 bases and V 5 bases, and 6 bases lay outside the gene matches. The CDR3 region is CASSSGQVITDTQYF. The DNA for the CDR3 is TGTGCCAGTAGTTCGGGACAGGTGATCACAGATACGCAGTATTTT.

CDR3 in DNA: TGTGCCAGCAGTTACTCGACCAGGGCTTCCTACGAGCAGTACTTC. As protein: CASSYSTRASYEQYF. The chain is built from TRBV6-2 or TRBV6-3 and TRBJ2-7; possibly TRBD1 for D (5 bases). The ends were cut back, 0 bases at V and 1 base at J, with 10 bases in the middle. The germline CDR1 and CDR2 sequences are MNHEY and SVGEGT. CDR3 length: 15 residues.

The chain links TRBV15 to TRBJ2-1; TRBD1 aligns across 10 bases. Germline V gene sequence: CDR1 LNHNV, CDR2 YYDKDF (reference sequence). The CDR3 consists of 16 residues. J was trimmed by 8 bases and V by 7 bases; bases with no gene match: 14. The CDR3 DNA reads TGTGCCACCAAAGACAGGGGGCAAGGTATACGGGATGAGCAGTTCTTC. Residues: CATKDRGQGIRDEQFF. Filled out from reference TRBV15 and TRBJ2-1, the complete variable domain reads DAMVIQNPRYQVTQFGKPVTLSCSQTLNHNVMYWYQQKSSQAPKLLFHYYDKDFNNEADTPDNFQSRRPNTSFCFLDIRSPGLGDTAMYLCATKDRGQGIRDEQFFGPGTRLTVL.

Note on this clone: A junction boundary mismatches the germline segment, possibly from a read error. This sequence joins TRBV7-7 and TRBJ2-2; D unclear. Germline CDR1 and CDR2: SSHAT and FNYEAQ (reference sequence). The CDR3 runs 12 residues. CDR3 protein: CASSRSGGELFF. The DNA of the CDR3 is TGTGCTAGCAGCAGGAGTGGCGGGGAGCTGTTTTTT. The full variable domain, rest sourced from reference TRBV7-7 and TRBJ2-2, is GAGVSQSPRYKVTKRGQDVTLRCDPISSHATLYWYQQALGQGPEFLTYFNYEAQPDKSGLPSDRFSAERPEGSISTLTIQRTEQRDSAMYRCASSRSGGELFFGEGSRLTVL.

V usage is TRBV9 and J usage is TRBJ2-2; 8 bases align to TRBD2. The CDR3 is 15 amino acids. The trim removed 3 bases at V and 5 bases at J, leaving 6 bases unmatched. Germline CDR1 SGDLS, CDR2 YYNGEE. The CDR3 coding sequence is TGTGCCAGCAGCGAAGCGGGAGATGGAACCGGGGAGCTGTTTTTT. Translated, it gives CASSEAGDGTGELFF.

This CDR3 reads CASSVDSNNSPLHF. The CDR3 region has the DNA TGTGCCAGCAGTGTCGACAGCAACAATTCACCCCTCCACTTT. The chain links TRBV2 to TRBJ1-6, with D perhaps matching TRBD1 (5 bases). This CDR3 is 14 amino acids long. CDR1 SNHLY and CDR2 FYNNEI come from the germline V gene. Deletions cut 4 bases from V and 7 bases from J, with 11 bases between.

The CDR3 nucleotides are TGTGCCAGCTCACGGGGGGAAGGACGAGGGGAAAAACTGTTTTTT. It is translated as CASSRGEGRGEKLFF. The chain couples TRBV18 to TRBJ1-4, with D perhaps matching TRBD1 (5 bases). CDR3 length: 15 amino acids. Germline CDR1 reads KGHSH; CDR2 reads LQKENI. The germline V and J ends were trimmed by 4 bases and 8 bases, with 17 bases remaining between them.

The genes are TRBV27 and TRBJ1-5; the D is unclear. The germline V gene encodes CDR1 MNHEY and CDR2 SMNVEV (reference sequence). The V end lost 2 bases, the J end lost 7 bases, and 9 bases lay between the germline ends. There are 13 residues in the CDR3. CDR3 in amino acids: CASSLGASQPQHF. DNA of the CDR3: TGTGCCAGCAGTTTAGGAGCATCACAGCCCCAGCATTTT.

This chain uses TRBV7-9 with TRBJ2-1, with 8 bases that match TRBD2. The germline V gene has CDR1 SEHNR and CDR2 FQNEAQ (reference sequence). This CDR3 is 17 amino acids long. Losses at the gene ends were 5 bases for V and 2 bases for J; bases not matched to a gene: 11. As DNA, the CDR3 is TGTGCCAGCAGCACGCGGGCAAGCGGGAGCGCCTACAATGAGCAGTTCTTC. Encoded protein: CASSTRASGSAYNEQFF.

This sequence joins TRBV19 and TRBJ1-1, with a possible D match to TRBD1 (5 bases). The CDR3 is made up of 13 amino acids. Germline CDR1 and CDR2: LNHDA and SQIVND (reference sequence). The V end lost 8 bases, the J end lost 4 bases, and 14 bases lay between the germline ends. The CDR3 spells CASLTGGGTEAFF. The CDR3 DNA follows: TGTGCCAGTCTCACCGGGGGGGGCACTGAAGCTTTCTTT.

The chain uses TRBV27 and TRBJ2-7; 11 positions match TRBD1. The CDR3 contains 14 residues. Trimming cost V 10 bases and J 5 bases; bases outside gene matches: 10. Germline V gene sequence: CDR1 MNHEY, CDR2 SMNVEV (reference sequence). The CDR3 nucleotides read TGTGCCACCTCGGACAGGGGGCTGTCCGACGAGCAGTACTTC. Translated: CATSDRGLSDEQYF.

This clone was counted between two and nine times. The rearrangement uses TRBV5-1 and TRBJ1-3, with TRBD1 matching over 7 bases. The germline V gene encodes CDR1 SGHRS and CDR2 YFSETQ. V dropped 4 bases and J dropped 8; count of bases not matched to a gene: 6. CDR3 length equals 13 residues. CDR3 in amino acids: CASSPQGRHTIYF. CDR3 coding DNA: TGCGCCAGCAGCCCACAGGGGAGGCACACCATATATTTT.